The next 14 T cell receptor beta chains were all read from a single sample in a study of tumor and adjacent non-tumor tissue in lung cancer. This sample's RNA came from whole unsorted tissue. A modified ARM-PCR protocol with three rounds of nested PCR amplified TCRbeta. Each CDR3 protein gets one entry after TCRdb re-called the multiplex PCR reads with MiXCR. The table includes approximately 120,000 distinct CDR3 sequences, roughly 77% detected once. The sequenced sample was lung tumor tissue. These receptors were obtained from a woman aged 55-70 years with non-small cell lung cancer.

Notes on this clonotype: In this CDR3 the conserved last residue, phenylalanine or tryptophan, is missing, so a read error is likely. The DNA is left out, because the CDR3 cannot be placed on it with certainty; the CDR3 is given as TCRdb lists it. The gene calls are TRBV11-2 and TRBJ2-1; TRBD1 was called by the table and not checked on the DNA. The CDR3 is 14 amino acids long, termini counted. Per the germline V gene, CDR1 is SGHAT and CDR2 is FQNNGV. CDR3 loop: CARSLGTGILSKFL.

The chain recombines TRBV6-2 or TRBV6-3 with TRBJ2-1, with 9 bases that match TRBD2. V shed 1 base and J 7 bases; nucleotides not matched to a gene: 17. Germline CDR1 reads MNHEY; CDR2 reads SVGEGT. CDR3 length: 19 amino acids. The CDR3 DNA reads as TGTGCCAGCAGTTACTTGGCTAGGCTAGCGGGACTTAAGAAAAATGAGCAGTTCTTC. This sequence encodes CASSYLARLAGLKKNEQFF.

This clonotype was seen once. The conserved phenylalanine or tryptophan is not found at the CDR3 terminus, so this likely reflects a read error. The limits of the CDR3 on the DNA are not certain, so only TCRdb's listed CDR3 is given. The rearrangement uses TRBV4-1 and TRBJ2-1; TRBD2 is the table's D call, not checked against the DNA. Germline CDR1 and CDR2: MGHRA and YSYEKL. The CDR3 comprises 16 residues, both ends counted. This CDR3 is CASSRPASGGANEQFL.

This clonotype was recorded once. The junction shows a germline mismatch at one end, possibly a read error. The chain links TRBV7-2 to TRBJ2-5; the D gene is possibly TRBD2 (5 bases). The CDR3 extends over 14 amino acids. From germline, CDR1 is SGHTA and CDR2 FQGNSA. CDR3 bases: TGTGTCAGCAGCCCCTACGGGGTCCAAGAGACCCAGTACTTC. Protein sequence: CVSSPYGVQETQYF.

This clonotype was seen a single time. The chain carries TRBV20-1 and TRBJ2-5; no reliable D call. Trimming stripped 3 bases from V and 2 bases from J, with 10 bases between. The CDR3 has 13 amino acids. Germline V gene data show CDR1 as DFQATT and CDR2 as SNEGSKA (reference sequence). CDR3 coding DNA: TGCAGTGCTAGTCATTACACTCAAGAGACCCAGTACTTC. This encodes CSASHYTQETQYF.

Details on this clonotype: It is likely a read error, because the conserved phenylalanine at the end of the CDR3 is missing. The V call is TRBV11-2, the J call TRBJ2-3; D might be TRBD1 (6 bases). The CDR3 is 15 residues long. V was shortened by 9 bases and J by 5 bases, with 21 bases between the two germline ends. From germline, CDR1 is SGHAT and CDR2 FQNNGV. The CDR3 reads CASSATGTAIDTQYS. Here the CDR3 DNA reads TGTGCCAGTAGCGCCACAGGGACGGCCATAGATACGCAGTATTCT.

Note on this clonotype: This clone may be a read error of a much larger clone one base away. The V and J genes are TRBV20-1 and TRBJ1-2; D is ambiguous. Trimming removed 4 bases from V and 7 bases from J, with 22 bases in between. CDR1 DFQATT and CDR2 SNEGSKA come from the germline V gene (reference sequence). The CDR3 is made up of 15 amino acids. In nucleotides, the CDR3 is TGCAGTGCTACCCCTACCACCCAGGTATTGCGTGGCTACACCTTC. Encoded protein: CSATPTTQVLRGYTF.

Comments on this clonotype: One end of the junction is discordant with germline, which a read error may explain. This chain uses TRBV11-1 with TRBJ1-2; unclear D gene. Germline CDR1 SGHAT, CDR2 FQDESV (reference sequence). CDR3 size: 14 residues. CDR3 region: CASRSQRPLYGYTF. In DNA, the CDR3 is TGTGCCAGCAGGTCACAGCGCCCGCTCTATGGTTACACCTTC.

This clonotype was found many times. The V and J genes are TRBV12-3 or TRBV12-4 and TRBJ2-7, with 7 bases lining up with TRBD1. This CDR3 has 14 residues. The trim removed 2 bases at V and 2 bases at J, leaving 3 bases unmatched. The CDR3 loop is CASSLRDRAYEQYF. The DNA of the CDR3 is TGTGCCAGCAGTTTAAGAGACAGGGCCTACGAGCAGTACTTC.

Comments on this clonotype: This may arise from a read error, as a much more abundant clone is one base away. The CDR3 loop reads CAISSPGTGSEKLFF. The DNA for the CDR3 is TGTGCCATCAGCTCGCCCGGGACAGGGAGTGAAAAACTGTTTTTT. V and J are TRBV5-5 and TRBJ1-4, with 9 bases lining up with TRBD1. CDR1 is SGHKS, CDR2 YYEKEE, per germline (reference sequence). This CDR3 comprises 15 residues. Supplemented by reference TRBV5-5 and TRBJ1-4, the full variable domain reads DAGVTQSPTHLIKTRGQQVTLRCSPISGHKSVSWYQQVLGQGPQFIFQYYEKEERGRGNFPDRFSARQFPNYSSELNVNALLLGDSALYLCAISSPGTGSEKLFFGSGTQLSVL.

In regard to this clonotype: An end of the junction does not agree with germline; a read error may underlie this. The chain carries TRBV6-6 and TRBJ2-3; possibly TRBD1 for D (6 bases). Per germline, CDR1 MNHNY and CDR2 SVGAGI (reference sequence). The CDR3 runs 14 residues. CDR3 loop: CASSYLRRTDTQFF. The CDR3 DNA reads as TGTGCCAGCAGTTACCTACGGAGGACAGATACTCAGTTTTTT.

In this sample, this clonotype turned up a few times. The rearrangement links TRBV20-1 to TRBJ2-3, with D tentatively TRBD2 (5 bases). Germline V CDR1 and CDR2: DFQATT, SNEGSKA (reference sequence). CDR3 length equals 16 residues. The chain's CDR3 is CSGTRPLGGSSDTQYF. CDR3 coding DNA: TGCAGCGGCACTAGACCACTCGGAGGTAGCTCAGATACGCAGTATTTT.

About this clonotype itself: Given a much more abundant clone one base away, this may be a read error. This sequence joins TRBV20-1 and TRBJ1-5, with D unclear. CDR3 size: 16 residues. Trimming pared 2 bases from V and 9 bases from J, leaving 23 bases between. Germline V gene sequence: CDR1 DFQATT, CDR2 SNEGSKA (reference sequence). The CDR3 bases are TGCAGTGCTAGAAGTGGCAGCTACCCCCTAATCACGCCCCAGCATTTT. It is translated as CSARSGSYPLITPQHF.

A word on this clonotype: The limits of the CDR3 on the DNA are not certain, so only TCRdb's listed CDR3 is given. This sequence joins TRBV4-2 and TRBJ2-2; TRBD1, the table's D call, was not compared with the DNA. Germline CDR1 reads LGHNA; CDR2 reads YNFKEQ. The CDR3 extends over 16 residues, inclusive of both ends. This CDR3 is CASNQGGQGGPGSCFF.